This T cell receptor beta chain derives from a study of blood T cells in healthy people across ages. General observations from the study: In the absence of known donor CMV status, changes in expanded clonotypes were possibly confounded. Greater diversity and more naive CD4+ cells were seen in long-lived donors than in aged donors.

In germline, CDR1 is DFQATT, CDR2 SNEGSKA (reference sequence). Deletions cut 5 bases from V and 10 bases from J, with 12 bases between. The CDR3 sequence is 12 residues long. This clonotype has only a few counts. Its target is not known. Through a sample-barcoded 5' primer and a J-beta primer mix, a second PCR was run for about 6 to 12 cycles. TCRdb reprocessed the 5' RACE reads with MiXCR, giving one entry per CDR3 protein. This table has just under 750,000 distinct CDR3 sequences, about 24% appearing once. Material: blood. The V gene is TRBV20-1, the J gene TRBJ1-6; D not resolved. This TCR was recovered from a man aged 70 or older in good health. The CDR3 loop reads CSASRSDSPLHF. The CDR3 DNA reads TGCAGTGCTTCACGTTCTGACTCACCCCTCCACTTT.